This passage covers 25 T cell receptor beta chains from one sample sequenced in a study of cytomegalovirus exposure and HLA in healthy donors. PCR employed 60 Vbeta and 13 Jbeta primers. The method was immunoSEQ multiplex PCR; TCRdb's version includes in-frame clones alone and lacks a portion of them. This table has about 130,000 clones, roughly 71% appearing once. The sequencing sample was made of PBMCs. These receptor sequences come from a woman between 50 and 59 years old in good health and CMV-seropositive.

The CDR3 sequence: CASSLYRGTGGQAYEQYF. Here the CDR3 DNA reads TGTGCCAGCAGTTTATATCGGGGGACAGGGGGGCAAGCCTACGAGCAGTACTTC. V and J are TRBV27 and TRBJ2-7; TRBD1 matches 11 bases. The CDR3 covers 18 residues. Germline loops: CDR1 MNHEY, CDR2 SMNVEV (reference sequence). V was clipped by 1 base and J by 2 bases; unmatched bases: 10.

J is TRBJ1-6 and V is TRBV19, with TRBD1 matching 7 bases. The CDR3 sequence is 15 residues long. The V gene end was trimmed by 5 bases and the J gene end by 10 bases; junction bases not matched to a gene: 11. The germline V gene encodes CDR1 LNHDA and CDR2 SQIVND (reference sequence). Written as DNA, the CDR3 is TGTGCCAGTAGTCCCTCGACAGGGAGTAAATCACCCCTCCACTTT. Translating it yields CASSPSTGSKSPLHF. The full variable domain, its missing parts supplied by reference TRBV19 and TRBJ1-6, is DGGITQSPKYLFRKEGQNVTLSCEQNLNHDAMYWYRQDPGQGLRLIYYSQIVNDFQKGDIAEGYSVSREKKESFPLTVTSAQKNPTAFYLCASSPSTGSKSPLHFGNGTRLTVT.

The chain has TRBV14 and TRBJ1-4; D is unresolved. This CDR3 spans 14 amino acids. Germline-derived CDR1 and CDR2 are SGHDN and FVKESK. V dropped 4 bases and J dropped 5 bases, with 11 bases sitting between them. CDR3 region: CASSPRFKNEKLFF. In DNA, the CDR3 is TGTGCCAGCAGCCCCCGGTTCAAGAATGAAAAACTGTTTTTT.

This chain connects TRBV6-6 to TRBJ2-1; possible D gene TRBD2, 6 bases. The V gene's germline CDR1 is MNHNY and CDR2 SVGAGI (reference sequence). With 5 bases removed from V and 9 bases from J, the gap between germline ends came to 11 bases. This CDR3 region has 12 residues. In nucleotides, the CDR3 is TGTGCCAGCAGTCCGGGACTCCGTGAGCAGTTCTTC. Translation gives CASSPGLREQFF.

The chain uses TRBV5-1 and TRBJ2-5, with 10 positions matching TRBD1. The DNA matches TRBJ2-7 better at its end, which makes the J call doubtful. CDR3 length: 15 residues. Germline loops: CDR1 SGHRS, CDR2 YFSETQ. The CDR3 here is CASSRSDRGFNEQYF. Here the CDR3 DNA reads TGCGCCAGCAGCCGATCGGACAGGGGGTTTAACGAGCAGTACTTC.

V and J are TRBV10-1 and TRBJ2-1; TRBD1 matches 12 bases. CDR1 and CDR2 (germline): WNHNN, SYGVQD (reference sequence). The length of the CDR3 is 16 residues. The ends lost 2 bases at V and 15 bases at J; junction bases unmatched: 14. CDR3 residues: CASSEGRDRGRTGVFF. The DNA of the CDR3 is TGCGCCAGCAGTGAGGGCCGGGACAGGGGGCGCACGGGGGTGTTCTTC.

In this sample, this clone turned up a few times. The sample contains more than one DNA sequence encoding this CDR3. The gene calls are TRBV4-2 and TRBJ2-2; TRBD2 might be the D (6 bases). V gave up 1 base and J gave up 1 base, with 7 bases separating them. Germline V lookup: CDR1 LGHNA, CDR2 YNFKEQ. The CDR3 has 15 residues. In DNA, the CDR3 is TGTGCCAGCAGCCAAGTTAGCGGGAACACCGGGGAGCTGTTTTTT. Amino acids: CASSQVSGNTGELFF.

The J gene is TRBJ1-1, the V gene TRBV30, with D possibly TRBD1 on 6 matching bases. Germline CDR1 reads GTSNPN; CDR2 reads SVGIG (reference sequence). This CDR3 spans 13 amino acids. The V end lost 1 base, the J end lost 1 base, and 7 bases lay between the germline ends. This CDR3 reads CAWSGGGNTEAFF. In DNA, the CDR3 is TGTGCCTGGAGTGGAGGGGGGAACACTGAAGCTTTCTTT.

The chain links TRBV5-6 to TRBJ1-5; 7 nucleotides align to TRBD1. This CDR3 comprises 15 residues. V shed 4 bases, J shed 6 bases, and the junction held 10 bases outside the gene matches. Germline values: CDR1 SGHDT, CDR2 YYEEEE. The CDR3 bases are TGTGCCAGCAGCCGTAAAGACAGGGAGGTTCAGCCCCAGCATTTT. It encodes CASSRKDREVQPQHF.

DNA for the CDR3: TGTGCCAGCAGCAAAAGGGGGCCAGGCCAGATCCCCTACGAGCAGTACTTC. The encoded protein is CASSKRGPGQIPYEQYF. This chain joins TRBV7-9 and TRBJ2-7, with 7 bases identical to TRBD1. With V trimmed by 5 bases and J by 2 bases, 15 bases remained unmatched. This CDR3 has 17 amino acids. Germline CDR1 reads SEHNR; CDR2 reads FQNEAQ (reference sequence). The variable domain in full, completed from reference TRBV7-9 and TRBJ2-7, reads DTGVSQNPRHKITKRGQNVTFRCDPISEHNRLYWYRQTLGQGPEFLTYFQNEAQLEKSRLLSDRFSAERPKGSFSTLEIQRTEQGDSAMYLCASSKRGPGQIPYEQYFGPGTRLTVT.

A single count supports this clone. This chain joins TRBV27 and TRBJ1-2; D is possibly TRBD1 (6 bases). Trimming pared 0 bases from V and 8 bases from J, leaving 10 bases between. The CDR3 loop spans 13 amino acids. Germline CDR1 and CDR2: MNHEY and SMNVEV (reference sequence). CDR3 DNA sequence: TGTGCCAGCAGTTTATCTCAGGGGTTCGGCTACACCTTC. Translating it yields CASSLSQGFGYTF.

The chain is built from TRBV9 and TRBJ1-5; 7 bases align to TRBD1. This CDR3 comprises 14 residues. With 6 bases clipped from V and 2 bases from J, the junction kept 5 bases outside the gene matches. Germline V gene lookup returns CDR1 SGDLS and CDR2 YYNGEE. CDR3 DNA: TGTGCCAGCAATCCAGGACAGGGCAATCAGCCCCAGCATTTT. Its protein product is CASNPGQGNQPQHF.

V usage is TRBV10-3 and J usage is TRBJ2-7, with D tentatively TRBD2 (7 bases). The length of the CDR3 is 15 residues. From germline, CDR1 is ENHRY and CDR2 SYGVKD. V was trimmed by 6 bases and J by 3 bases, leaving 18 bases between them. CDR3 sequence: CAISGGQGGLYEQYF. In DNA form, the CDR3 reads TGTGCCATCAGCGGGGGGCAGGGAGGGCTCTACGAGCAGTACTTC.

This clone was detected a few times. This chain connects TRBV5-6 to TRBJ1-2; the D is unclear. Germline V gene data show CDR1 as SGHDT and CDR2 as YYEEEE. V was clipped by 6 bases and J by 0 bases, with 15 bases between them. The CDR3 runs 15 residues. CDR3: CASNSGPRSNYGYTF. DNA for the CDR3: TGTGCCAGCAATTCCGGTCCGCGCTCTAACTATGGCTACACCTTC.

This chain connects TRBV2 to TRBJ2-7, with D tentatively TRBD1 (5 bases). The germline V and J ends were trimmed by 7 bases and 0 bases, with 13 bases remaining between them. The CDR3 sequence is 14 residues long. Germline V gene sequence: CDR1 SNHLY, CDR2 FYNNEI. CDR3 sequence: CASTPGSLSYEQYF. The CDR3 DNA sequence: TGTGCCAGCACTCCAGGGTCCCTCTCCTACGAGCAGTACTTC.

In this sample, this clone turned up a few times. The V call is TRBV15, the J call TRBJ2-6, with 8 bases aligning to TRBD1. V shed 8 bases and J 3 bases; nucleotides not matched to a gene: 3. This CDR3 region has 14 residues. CDR1 LNHNV and CDR2 YYDKDF come from the germline V gene (reference sequence). CDR3 sequence (DNA): TGTGCCACCCAAGACAGGGGTGGGGCCAACGTCCTGACTTTC. It translates to CATQDRGGANVLTF.

The gene calls are TRBV12-5 and TRBJ2-1; D is perhaps TRBD2 (6 bases). The CDR3 runs 14 residues. The V and J ends lost 4 bases and 2 bases respectively, with 9 bases between them. Germline V gene lookup returns CDR1 LGHNT and CDR2 FRNRAP. The CDR3 spells CASGWGGAYNEQFF. CDR3 bases: TGTGCTAGTGGTTGGGGCGGGGCCTACAATGAGCAGTTCTTC.

V is TRBV2 and J is TRBJ2-5; maybe TRBD1 (6 bases). The last part of the DNA fits TRBJ2-7 better; the J call may be wrong. CDR1 is SNHLY and CDR2 is FYNNEI in the germline V gene. The CDR3 runs to 13 residues. The CDR3 region is CASSATGTHEQYF. CDR3 nucleotides: TGTGCCAGCAGCGCCACCGGGACACACGAGCAGTACTTC.

This chain joins TRBV9 and TRBJ1-4; no firm D call. Germline CDR1 is SGDLS and CDR2 is YYNGEE. CDR3 size: 14 residues. Trimming took off 3 bases at V and 1 base at J, with 7 bases between the two ends. CDR3 amino acids: CASSASGTNEKLFF. The DNA of the CDR3 is TGTGCCAGCAGCGCCTCCGGAACTAATGAAAAACTGTTTTTT.

The rearrangement links TRBV7-2 to TRBJ2-2, with 7 bases aligning to TRBD1. V trimming: 7 bases; J trimming: 5 bases; junction bases outside the gene matches: 7. Per the germline V gene, CDR1 is SGHTA and CDR2 is FQGNSA. This CDR3 is built from 14 residues. DNA for the CDR3: TGTGCCAGCAACGGACAGGCCGGGACCGGGGAGCTGTTTTTT. It is translated as CASNGQAGTGELFF. Full variable domain (remainder filled in from reference TRBV7-2 and TRBJ2-2): GAGVSQSPSNKVTEKGKDVELRCDPISGHTALYWYRQSLGQGLEFLIYFQGNSAPDKSGLPSDRFSAERTGGSVSTLTIQRTQQEDSAVYLCASNGQAGTGELFFGEGSRLTVL.

This rearrangement joins TRBV14 to TRBJ2-3; D is unclear. The germline V gene has CDR1 SGHDN and CDR2 FVKESK. CDR3 length: 14 residues. The V end was cut by 3 bases, the J end by 0 bases, with 7 bases between. The CDR3 nucleotides are TGTGCCAGCAGCCATAAGCTCAGCACAGATACGCAGTATTTT. Encoded protein: CASSHKLSTDTQYF.

This chain joins TRBV5-1 and TRBJ2-1; perhaps TRBD1 as D (6 bases). V was pared by 0 bases and J by 7 bases, with 11 bases between. This CDR3 comprises 14 residues. The germline V gene encodes CDR1 SGHRS and CDR2 YFSETQ. DNA for the CDR3: TGCGCCAGCAGCTTGGGACAGGAGTGGAATGAGCAGTTCTTC. Residues: CASSLGQEWNEQFF.

The rearrangement uses TRBV5-5 and TRBJ2-3; D unresolved. The germline V and J ends were trimmed by 4 bases and 2 bases, with 14 bases remaining between them. The CDR3 consists of 15 residues. Germline CDR1 reads SGHKS; CDR2 reads YYEKEE (reference sequence). The CDR3 DNA sequence: TGTGCCAGCAGCAAGTGGGCTGAAAACACAGATACGCAGTATTTT. This gives the protein CASSKWAENTDTQYF.

There are a few counts of this clone. The rearrangement links TRBV11-1 to TRBJ2-3; TRBD2 agrees at 9 bases. V shed 0 bases and J 2 bases; nucleotides not matched to a gene: 12. The CDR3 totals 19 residues. Germline CDR1 reads SGHAT; CDR2 reads FQDESV (reference sequence). The chain's CDR3 is CASSLAPMIAGAFTDTQYF. CDR3 nucleotides: TGTGCCAGCAGCTTAGCTCCCATGATAGCGGGGGCCTTCACAGATACGCAGTATTTT. Supplemented by reference TRBV11-1 and TRBJ2-3, the full variable domain reads EAEVAQSPRYKITEKSQAVAFWCDPISGHATLYWYRQILGQGPELLVQFQDESVVDDSQLPKDRFSAERLKGVDSTLKIQPAELGDSAMYLCASSLAPMIAGAFTDTQYFGPGTRLTVL.

CDR3 in amino acids: CASSPGPDYGYTF. In nucleotides, the CDR3 is TGTGCCAGCTCACCAGGCCCTGACTATGGCTACACCTTC. V usage is TRBV18 and J usage is TRBJ1-2; unclear D gene. From germline, CDR1 is KGHSH and CDR2 LQKENI. The CDR3 consists of 13 residues. The V end was cut by 2 bases, the J end by 3 bases, with 7 bases between.